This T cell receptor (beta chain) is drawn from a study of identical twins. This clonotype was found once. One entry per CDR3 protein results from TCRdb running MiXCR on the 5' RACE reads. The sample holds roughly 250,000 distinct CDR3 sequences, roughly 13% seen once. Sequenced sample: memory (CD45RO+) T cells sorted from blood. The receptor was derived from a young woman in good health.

The CDR3 coding sequence is TGTGCCAGCGGCCTCGGGGCTTACCCCTACAATGAGCAGTTCTTC. It codes for CASGLGAYPYNEQFF. The chain joins TRBV6-1 to TRBJ2-1, with D perhaps given as TRBD1 or TRBD2 (5 bases each). This CDR3 has 15 residues. The germline V gene encodes CDR1 MNHNS and CDR2 SASEGT. Trimming took 8 bases from V and 2 from J, leaving 16 bases between them.